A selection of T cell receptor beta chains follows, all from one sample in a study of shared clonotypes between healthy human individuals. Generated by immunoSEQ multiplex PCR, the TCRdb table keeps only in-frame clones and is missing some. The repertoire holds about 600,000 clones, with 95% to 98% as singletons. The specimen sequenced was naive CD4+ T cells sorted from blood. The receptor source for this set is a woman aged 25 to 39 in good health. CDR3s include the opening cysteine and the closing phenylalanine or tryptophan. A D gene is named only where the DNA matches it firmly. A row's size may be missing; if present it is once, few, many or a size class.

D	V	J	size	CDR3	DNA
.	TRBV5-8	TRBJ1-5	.	CASSSTEIRQPQHF	TGTGCCAGCAGCTCTACAGAGATAAGACAGCCCCAGCATTTT
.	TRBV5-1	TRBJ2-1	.	CASSFQWYQFF	TGCGCCAGCAGCTTCCAATGGTATCAGTTCTTC
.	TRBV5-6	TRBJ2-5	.	CASSLSTSRYQETQYF	TGTGCCAGCAGCTTGTCCACTAGCCGTTACCAAGAGACCCAGTACTTC
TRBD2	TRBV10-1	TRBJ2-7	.	CASGRTSGTHEQYF	TGCGCCAGCGGGAGGACTAGCGGGACCCACGAGCAGTACTTC
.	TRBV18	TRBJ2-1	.	CASSPRGNGREQFF	TGTGCCAGCTCACCTCGGGGAAACGGGCGTGAGCAGTTCTTC
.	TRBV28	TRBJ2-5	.	CASLSTGASRETQYF	TGTGCCAGCCTTAGTACGGGGGCGAGTCGAGAGACCCAGTACTTC
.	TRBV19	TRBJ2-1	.	CATNPLARSNEQFF	TGTGCCACCAACCCCCTAGCGAGGAGCAATGAGCAGTTCTTC
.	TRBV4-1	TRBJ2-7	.	CASSQDSGRAYEQYF	TGCGCCAGCAGCCAAGATAGCGGACGAGCCTACGAGCAGTACTTC
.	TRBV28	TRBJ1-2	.	CASSLFARSNYGYTF	TGTGCCAGCAGTTTATTTGCCAGATCTAACTATGGCTACACCTTC
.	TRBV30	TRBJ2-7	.	CAWSNPPGEYEQYF	TGTGCCTGGAGCAATCCCCCAGGAGAATACGAGCAGTACTTC
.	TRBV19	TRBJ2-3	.	CASSIERYTDTQYF	TGTGCCAGTAGTATAGAGCGTTACACAGATACGCAGTATTTT
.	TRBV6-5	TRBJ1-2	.	CASREVYGYTF	TGTGCCAGCAGAGAGGTCTATGGCTACACCTTC
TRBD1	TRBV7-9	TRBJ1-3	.	CASTTNPGQGSGNTIYF	TGTGCCAGCACCACAAACCCGGGACAGGGCTCTGGAAACACCATATATTTT
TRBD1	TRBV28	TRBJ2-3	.	CASSSRQGATDTQYF	TGTGCCAGCAGTTCAAGACAGGGGGCCACAGATACGCAGTATTTT
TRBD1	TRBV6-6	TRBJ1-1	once	CASSYRRTGNTEAFF	TGTGCCAGCAGTTACCGCCGGACAGGGAACACTGAAGCTTTCTTT
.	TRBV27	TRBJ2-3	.	CASSSSADTQYF	TGTGCCAGCAGTTCGAGTGCAGATACGCAGTATTTT
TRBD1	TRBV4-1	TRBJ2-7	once	CASSHSGTPGQGAWEQYF	TGCGCCAGCAGCCATAGCGGGACGCCGGGACAGGGGGCGTGGGAGCAGTACTTC
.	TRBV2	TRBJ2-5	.	CASSEAVTSIGETQYF	TGTGCCAGCAGTGAAGCCGTCACTAGTATTGGAGAGACCCAGTACTTC
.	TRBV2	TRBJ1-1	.	CASTKSNTEAFF	TGTGCCAGCACCAAATCGAACACTGAAGCTTTCTTT
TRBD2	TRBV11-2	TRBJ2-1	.	CASSFMAGTSGKNEQFF	TGTGCCAGCAGCTTCATGGCCGGGACTAGCGGAAAAAATGAGCAGTTCTTC
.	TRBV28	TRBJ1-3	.	CASSLLTGGNTIYF	TGTGCCAGCAGTTTATTGACTGGGGGAAACACCATATATTTT
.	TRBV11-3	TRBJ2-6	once	CASRLGANVLTF	TGTGCCAGCAGGCTAGGGGCCAACGTCCTGACTTTC
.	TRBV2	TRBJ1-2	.	CASSELANYGYTF	TGTGCCAGCAGTGAACTGGCTAACTATGGCTACACCTTC
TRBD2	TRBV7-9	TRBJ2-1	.	CASTTSGRVVDEQFF	TGTGCCAGCACGACTAGCGGGAGGGTTGTCGATGAGCAGTTCTTC
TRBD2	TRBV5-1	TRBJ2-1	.	CASSLVAGGSDEQFF	TGCGCCAGCAGCTTGGTAGCGGGAGGGAGCGATGAGCAGTTCTTC
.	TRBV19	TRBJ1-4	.	CASRAQVIGEKLFF	TGTGCCAGTAGGGCACAGGTTATCGGTGAAAAACTGTTTTTT
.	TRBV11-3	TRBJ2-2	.	CASSLVGQNTGELFF	TGTGCCAGCAGCTTAGTGGGACAGAACACCGGGGAGCTGTTTTTT
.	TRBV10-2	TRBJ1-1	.	CASSDVGGGSLTFF	.
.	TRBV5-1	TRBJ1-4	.	CASSDGRRTDGEKLFF	TGCGCCAGCAGCGATGGCAGGCGGACGGACGGAGAAAAACTGTTTTTT
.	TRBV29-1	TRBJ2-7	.	CSVESPSGGHRYEQYF	TGCAGCGTTGAATCTCCTTCAGGGGGGCATAGGTACGAGCAGTACTTC
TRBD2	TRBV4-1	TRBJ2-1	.	CASRQRTSGHNEQFF	TGCGCCAGCAGACAAAGGACTAGCGGTCACAATGAGCAGTTCTTC
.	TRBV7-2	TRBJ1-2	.	CASSLVLQRANYGYTF	TGTGCCAGCAGCTTAGTACTACAGCGAGCTAACTATGGCTACACCTTC
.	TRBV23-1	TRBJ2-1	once	CASSQYSTTPNEQFF	TGCGCCAGCAGTCAATACTCGACTACGCCCAATGAGCAGTTCTTC
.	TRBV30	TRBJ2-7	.	CAWPTSQILYEQYF	TGTGCCTGGCCGACGTCGCAAATCCTCTACGAGCAGTACTTC
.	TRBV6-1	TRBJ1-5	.	CASSGQNRVLQPQHF	TGTGCCAGCAGTGGCCAGAACAGGGTGTTACAGCCCCAGCATTTT
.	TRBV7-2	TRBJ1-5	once	CASSLRDDQPQHF	TGTGCCAGCAGCTTAAGGGACGATCAGCCCCAGCATTTT
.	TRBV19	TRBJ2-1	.	CASSIVGVTHNEQFF	TGTGCCAGTAGTATAGTAGGGGTCACCCACAATGAGCAGTTCTTC
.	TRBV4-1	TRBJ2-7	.	CASSQEWMVALSSYEQYF	TGCGCCAGCAGCCAAGAGTGGATGGTCGCCCTTAGCTCCTACGAGCAGTACTTC
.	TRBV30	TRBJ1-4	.	CAWSERVGDEKLFF	TGTGCCTGGAGTGAGAGGGTTGGGGATGAAAAACTGTTTTTT
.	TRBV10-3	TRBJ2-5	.	CAISERMTGQETQYF	TGTGCCATCAGTGAGCGGATGACAGGTCAAGAGACCCAGTACTTC
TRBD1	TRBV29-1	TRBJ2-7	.	CSVEGQGTYEQYF	TGCAGCGTTGAAGGACAGGGGACCTACGAGCAGTACTTC
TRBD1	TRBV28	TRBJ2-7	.	CASSLPGQPSYEQYF	TGTGCCAGCAGTTTACCGGGACAGCCCTCCTACGAGCAGTACTTC
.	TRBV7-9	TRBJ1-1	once	CASGRAGTEAFF	TGTGCCAGCGGTAGGGCGGGCACTGAAGCTTTCTTT
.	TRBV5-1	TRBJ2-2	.	CASSNAEITGELFF	TGCGCCAGCAGTAACGCCGAAATCACCGGGGAGCTGTTTTTT
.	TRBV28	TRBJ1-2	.	CASSLQNQGTYGYTF	TGTGCCAGCAGTTTACAAAACCAGGGGACCTATGGCTACACCTTC
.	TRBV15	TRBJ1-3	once	CATSLPSRDGNTIYF	TGTGCCACCAGCCTTCCTTCCAGGGACGGAAACACCATATATTTT
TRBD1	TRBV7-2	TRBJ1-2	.	CASSLGTGGSYGYTF	TGTGCCAGCAGCTTAGGGACAGGGGGCAGCTATGGCTACACCTTC